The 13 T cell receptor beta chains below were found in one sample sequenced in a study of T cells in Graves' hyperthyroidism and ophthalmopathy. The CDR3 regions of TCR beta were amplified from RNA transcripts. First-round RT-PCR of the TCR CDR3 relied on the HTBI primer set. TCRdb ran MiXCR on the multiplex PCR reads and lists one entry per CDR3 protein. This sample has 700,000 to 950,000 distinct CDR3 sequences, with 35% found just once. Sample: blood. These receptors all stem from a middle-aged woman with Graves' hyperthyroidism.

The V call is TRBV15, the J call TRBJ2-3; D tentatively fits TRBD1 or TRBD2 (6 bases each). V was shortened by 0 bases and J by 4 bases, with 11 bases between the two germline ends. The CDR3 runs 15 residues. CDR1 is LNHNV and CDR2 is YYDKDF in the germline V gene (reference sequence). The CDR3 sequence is CATSRDLGGADTQYF. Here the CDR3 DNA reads TGTGCCACCAGCAGAGATTTGGGGGGCGCAGATACGCAGTATTTT.

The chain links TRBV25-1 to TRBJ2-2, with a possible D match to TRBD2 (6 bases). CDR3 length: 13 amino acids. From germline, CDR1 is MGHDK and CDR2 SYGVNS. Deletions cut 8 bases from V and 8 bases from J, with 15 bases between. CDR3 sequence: CASARGMGGELFF. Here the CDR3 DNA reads TGTGCCAGCGCCCGGGGGATGGGAGGGGAGCTGTTTTTT.

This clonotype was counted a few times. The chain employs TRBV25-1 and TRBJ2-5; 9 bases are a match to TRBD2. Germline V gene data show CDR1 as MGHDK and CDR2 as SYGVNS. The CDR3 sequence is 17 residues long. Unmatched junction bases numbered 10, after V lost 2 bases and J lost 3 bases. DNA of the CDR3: TGTGCCAGCAGTGAAGCCGGGGGGCTAGCGGGGAAAGAGACCCAGTACTTC. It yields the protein CASSEAGGLAGKETQYF.

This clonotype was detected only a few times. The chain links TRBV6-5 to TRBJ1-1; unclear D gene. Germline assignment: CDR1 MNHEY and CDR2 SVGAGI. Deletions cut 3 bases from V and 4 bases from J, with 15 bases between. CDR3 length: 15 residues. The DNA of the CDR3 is TGTGCCAGCAGTTATTTCGGCTTCAAGAGCACTGAAGCTTTCTTT. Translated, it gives CASSYFGFKSTEAFF.

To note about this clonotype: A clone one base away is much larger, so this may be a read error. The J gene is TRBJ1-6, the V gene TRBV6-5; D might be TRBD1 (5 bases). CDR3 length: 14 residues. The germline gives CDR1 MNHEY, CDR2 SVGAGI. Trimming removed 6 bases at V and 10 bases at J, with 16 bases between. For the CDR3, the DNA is TGTGCCAGCAGCCCGGTAGGGGATGGCTCACCCCTCCACTTT. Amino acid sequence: CASSPVGDGSPLHF.

This chain's CDR3 is CASSIGVRQPQHF. The CDR3 coding sequence is TGTGCCAGTAGTATCGGCGTACGGCAGCCCCAGCATTTT. The chain carries TRBV19 and TRBJ1-5; no definite D call. The length of the CDR3 is 13 residues. Deletions cut 3 bases from V and 7 bases from J, with 10 bases between. Germline loops: CDR1 LNHDA, CDR2 SQIVND (reference sequence).

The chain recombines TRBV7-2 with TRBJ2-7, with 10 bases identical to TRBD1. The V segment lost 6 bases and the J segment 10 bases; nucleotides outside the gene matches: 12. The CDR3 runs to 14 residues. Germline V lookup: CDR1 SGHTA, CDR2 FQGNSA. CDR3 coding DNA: TGTGCCAGCAGTTACCTCCGGGACAGGGGTGATCAGTACTTC. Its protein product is CASSYLRDRGDQYF.

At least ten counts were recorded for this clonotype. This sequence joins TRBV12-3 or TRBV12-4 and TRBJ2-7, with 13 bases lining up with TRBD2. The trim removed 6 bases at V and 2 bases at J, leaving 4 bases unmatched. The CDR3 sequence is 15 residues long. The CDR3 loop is CASSTGTSGAYEQYF. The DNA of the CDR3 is TGTGCCAGCAGCACCGGGACTAGCGGGGCCTACGAGCAGTACTTC.

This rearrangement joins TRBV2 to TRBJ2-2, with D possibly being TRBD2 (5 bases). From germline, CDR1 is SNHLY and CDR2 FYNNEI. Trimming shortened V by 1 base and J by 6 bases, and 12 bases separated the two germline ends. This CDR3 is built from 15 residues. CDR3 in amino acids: CASSEERTLPGELFF. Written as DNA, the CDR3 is TGTGCCAGCAGTGAAGAACGGACTCTCCCCGGGGAGCTGTTTTTT.

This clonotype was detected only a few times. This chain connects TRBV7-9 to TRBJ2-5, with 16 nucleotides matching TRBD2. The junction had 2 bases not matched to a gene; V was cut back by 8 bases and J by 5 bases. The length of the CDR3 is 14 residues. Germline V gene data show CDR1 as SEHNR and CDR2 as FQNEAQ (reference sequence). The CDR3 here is CASGTSGRGETQYF. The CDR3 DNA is TGTGCCAGCGGGACTAGCGGGAGGGGCGAGACCCAGTACTTC.

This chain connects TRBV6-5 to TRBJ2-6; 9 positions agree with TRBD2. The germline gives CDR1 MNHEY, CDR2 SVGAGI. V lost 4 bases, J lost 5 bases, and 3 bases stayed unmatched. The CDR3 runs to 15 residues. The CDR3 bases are TGTGCCAGCAGTTTAGCGGGGGTCTGGGCCAACGTCCTGACTTTC. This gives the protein CASSLAGVWANVLTF.

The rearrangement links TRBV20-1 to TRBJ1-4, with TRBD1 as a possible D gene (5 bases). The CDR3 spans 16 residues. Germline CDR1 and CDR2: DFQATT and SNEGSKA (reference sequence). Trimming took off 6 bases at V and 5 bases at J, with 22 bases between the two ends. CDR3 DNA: TGCAGTGCAAGGGGATCCGGTTTCTTCGGGAATGAAAAACTGTTTTTT. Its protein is CSARGSGFFGNEKLFF.

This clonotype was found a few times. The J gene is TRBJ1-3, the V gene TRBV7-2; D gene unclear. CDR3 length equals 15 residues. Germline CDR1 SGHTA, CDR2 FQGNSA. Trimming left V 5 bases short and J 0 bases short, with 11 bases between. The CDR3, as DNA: TGTGCCAGCAGCGACGGACGGCTCTCTGGAAACACCATATATTTT. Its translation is CASSDGRLSGNTIYF.